A selection of T cell receptor beta chains follows, all from one sample in a study of long-term antiretroviral therapy in people with HIV. Profiled with immunoSEQ multiplex PCR; TCRdb holds only in-frame clones, not every one. The sample holds 44,000 or so clones, about 95% seen once. This material consisted of unsorted PBMCs, taken 3.7 years after starting antiretroviral therapy. These receptors all stem from a woman aged 45-65 years with HIV. The conserved cysteine and the conserved F or W are not part of the CDR3 here.

v_gene: TRBV5-1; j_gene: TRBJ2-3; CDR3aa: ASSARQVNTDTQY
v_gene: TRBV4-1; j_gene: TRBJ1-1; CDR3aa: ASSQDWGYTGTEAF
v_gene: TRBV5-4; j_gene: TRBJ2-3; CDR3aa: ASTLAGAPTSTDTQY
v_gene: TRBV19; j_gene: TRBJ2-1; CDR3aa: ASTPRRQGTYNEQF
v_gene: TRBV7-6; j_gene: TRBJ2-3; CDR3aa: ASSSRADRGTDTQY
v_gene: TRBV5-1; j_gene: TRBJ1-6; CDR3aa: ASQLRDRGSPLH
v_gene: TRBV7-3; j_gene: TRBJ2-3; CDR3aa: ASSFRDRTTDTQY
v_gene: TRBV29-1; j_gene: TRBJ2-5; CDR3aa: SGGTSVETQY
v_gene: TRBV6-1; j_gene: TRBJ1-2; CDR3aa: ASSAVEGVGGYT
v_gene: TRBV20-1; j_gene: TRBJ2-7; CDR3aa: SAQGYEQY
v_gene: TRBV6-6; j_gene: TRBJ1-2; CDR3aa: ASSLTGRSYGYT
v_gene: TRBV7-9; j_gene: TRBJ1-3; CDR3aa: ASSRSRVGNTIY
v_gene: TRBV5-5; j_gene: TRBJ1-1; CDR3aa: ASSFDLAQGMNTEAF
v_gene: TRBV6-6; j_gene: TRBJ2-1; CDR3aa: ASSYVLDSRNNEQF
v_gene: TRBV2; j_gene: TRBJ2-3; CDR3aa: ASSLSVTDTQY